This passage covers 27 T cell receptor beta chains from one sample sequenced in a study of T-cell reconstitution after alpha-beta-depleted transplantation in children. Preparation of the TCRbeta library was carried out with unique molecular identifiers. TCRdb re-derived calls from the PCR reads in MiXCR, one entry per CDR3 protein. The sample has about 250,000 distinct CDR3 sequences, roughly a quarter seen once. Specimen: PBMCs, mostly from graft donor cells, collected 360 days after TCRalphabeta/CD19-depleted stem cell transplant. These receptors originate from a female patient aged 2-15 years who had a stem cell transplant for congenital amegakaryocytic thrombocytopenia, so the T cells may come from the graft donor.

The chain employs TRBV7-2 and TRBJ2-3; D call uncertain. CDR3 length equals 12 residues. Germline CDR1 is SGHTA and CDR2 is FQGNSA. Trimming left V 2 bases short and J 4 bases short, with 4 bases between. CDR3 amino acids: CASSLWSDTQYF. The CDR3 bases are TGTGCCAGCAGCTTATGGTCAGATACGCAGTATTTT. Full variable domain (rest looked up from reference TRBV7-2 and TRBJ2-3): GAGVSQSPSNKVTEKGKDVELRCDPISGHTALYWYRQSLGQGLEFLIYFQGNSAPDKSGLPSDRFSAERTGGSVSTLTIQRTQQEDSAVYLCASSLWSDTQYFGPGTRLTVL.

This clonotype appeared a few times. J is TRBJ1-5 and V is TRBV15, with D perhaps TRBD1 (5 bases). Trimming stripped 8 bases from V and 3 bases from J, with 14 bases between. Looked up from germline, CDR1 is LNHNV and CDR2 is YYDKDF (reference sequence). This CDR3 region has 14 residues. The CDR3: CATAEDRFNQPQHF. The CDR3 nucleotides read TGTGCCACCGCAGAAGACAGATTCAATCAGCCCCAGCATTTT.

The genes are TRBV5-1 and TRBJ1-5; possible D gene TRBD1, 6 bases. Germline CDR1 and CDR2: SGHRS and YFSETQ. This CDR3 contains 15 residues. Trimming removed 0 bases at V and 7 bases at J, with 14 bases between. The CDR3 sequence: CASSLDGSQGQPQHF. As DNA, the CDR3 is TGCGCCAGCAGCTTGGACGGGAGTCAGGGGCAGCCCCAGCATTTT.

This clonotype has at least ten counts. The rearrangement links TRBV19 to TRBJ2-7; 11 bases map to TRBD2. The V gene end was trimmed by 10 bases and the J gene end by 3 bases; junction bases not matched to a gene: 8. This CDR3 comprises 14 residues. Looked up from germline, CDR1 is LNHDA and CDR2 is SQIVND (reference sequence). The CDR3 here is CATSLAGEDYEQYF. The CDR3 DNA reads as TGTGCCACTTCACTAGCGGGAGAAGACTACGAGCAGTACTTC.

J is TRBJ2-7 and V is TRBV7-3, with TRBD1 as a possible D gene (6 bases). The CDR3 is made up of 13 amino acids. The ends were cut back, 5 bases at V and 4 bases at J, with 12 bases in the middle. Germline V gene data show CDR1 as SGHTA and CDR2 as FQGTGA. CDR3 in amino acids: CASSVRQEYEQYF. The CDR3 DNA is TGTGCCAGCAGCGTCCGACAGGAGTACGAGCAGTACTTC.

The gene calls are TRBV20-1 and TRBJ2-7, with 7 nucleotides matching TRBD2. The length of the CDR3 is 15 residues. V trimming: 4 bases; J trimming: 7 bases; junction bases outside the gene matches: 16. Germline values: CDR1 DFQATT, CDR2 SNEGSKA (reference sequence). The DNA of the CDR3 is TGCAGTGCTACAAAAACTGGACTAGGAGGGAGGGAGCAGTACTTC. It is translated as CSATKTGLGGREQYF.

The genes are TRBV4-1 and TRBJ1-2; D ambiguous. Germline CDR1 reads MGHRA; CDR2 reads YSYEKL. Trimming left V 0 bases short and J 6 bases short, with 17 bases between. The CDR3 runs 16 residues. In DNA form, the CDR3 reads TGCGCCAGCAGCCAAGACAGGACCTTTGATCGGGATGGCTACACCTTC. The encoded protein is CASSQDRTFDRDGYTF.

At least ten counts were recorded for this clonotype. This chain links TRBV5-1 with TRBJ2-1; 12 bases match TRBD2. CDR3 length: 15 residues. Germline CDR1 is SGHRS and CDR2 is YFSETQ. The junction had 4 bases not matched to a gene; V was cut back by 6 bases and J by 3 bases. CDR3 in DNA: TGCGCCAGCACCAAGACTAGCGGGAGCTACAATGAGCAGTTCTTC. This sequence encodes CASTKTSGSYNEQFF.

This clonotype was observed once. The chain uses TRBV21-1 and TRBJ2-7. TRBV21-1 is shown as a pseudogene. The CDR3 totals 13 residues. CDR3 sequence (DNA): TGTGCCAGCAGCAAAGAGGCCACTGACGAGCAGTACTTC. Translating gives CASSKEATDEQYF.

In its sample, this clonotype was seen a few times. The V and J genes are TRBV14 and TRBJ1-1; D not certain. The V and J ends lost 1 base and 1 base respectively, with 7 bases between them. The CDR3 extends over 14 amino acids. In germline, CDR1 is SGHDN, CDR2 FVKESK. CDR3 DNA sequence: TGTGCCAGCAGCCAAGGATGGGCGAACACTGAAGCTTTCTTT. As protein: CASSQGWANTEAFF.

The chain employs TRBV11-2 and TRBJ2-1; 11 bases agree with TRBD1. This CDR3 is 18 amino acids long. V trimming: 4 bases; J trimming: 6 bases; junction bases outside the gene matches: 14. Germline V lookup: CDR1 SGHAT, CDR2 FQNNGV. The CDR3 bases are TGTGCCAGCAGCTCCATAAAGGGCAGCGGGACAGGGGGCAATGAGCAGTTCTTC. This translates into CASSSIKGSGTGGNEQFF.

The chain is built from TRBV25-1 and TRBJ2-7; D unclear. Germline values: CDR1 MGHDK, CDR2 SYGVNS. V was pared by 0 bases and J by 4 bases, with 7 bases between. This CDR3 is built from 13 residues. DNA of the CDR3: TGTGCCAGCAGTGAATATCTAGGGTACGAGCAGTACTTC. Encoded protein: CASSEYLGYEQYF.

The gene calls are TRBV5-4 and TRBJ2-7; D is perhaps TRBD1 (6 bases). The length of the CDR3 is 15 residues. In germline, CDR1 is SGHNT, CDR2 YYREEE (reference sequence). Trimming took off 4 bases at V and 1 base at J, with 15 bases between the two ends. CDR3 sequence reads: CASSQGQSHSYEQYF. For the CDR3, the DNA is TGTGCCAGCAGCCAAGGACAGTCCCATTCCTACGAGCAGTACTTC.

A few counts support this clonotype. The chain links TRBV4-1 to TRBJ2-5; 12 bases map to TRBD2. This CDR3 is built from 17 residues. V lost 4 bases and J lost 4; bases outside the gene matches: 10. Germline V gene data show CDR1 as MGHRA and CDR2 as YSYEKL. The CDR3 bases are TGCGCCAGCAGCCTCGGACTAGCGGGGTCAGACGTAGAGACCCAGTACTTC. Its translation: CASSLGLAGSDVETQYF.

This chain links TRBV29-1 with TRBJ2-2; D might be TRBD2 (5 bases). Germline CDR1 SQVTM, CDR2 ANQGSEA. Trimming removed 7 bases from V and 0 bases from J, with 9 bases in between. The CDR3 is made up of 13 amino acids. CDR3 region: CSAKEANTGELFF. As DNA, the CDR3 is TGCAGCGCCAAGGAGGCGAACACCGGGGAGCTGTTTTTT.

This clonotype was seen only a few times. The V gene is TRBV4-1, the J gene TRBJ1-5; no clear D gene. Germline lookup yields CDR1 MGHRA and CDR2 YSYEKL. V was trimmed by 1 base and J by 3 bases, leaving 16 bases between them. This CDR3 has 17 residues. CDR3 nucleotide sequence: TGCGCCAGCAGCCAAGTGCCCTCGGATTTCTCCAATCAGCCCCAGCATTTT. Protein sequence: CASSQVPSDFSNQPQHF.

As to this clonotype: The CDR3 carries no conserved terminal phenylalanine or tryptophan, so it likely arises from a read error. The chain recombines TRBV12-3 or TRBV12-4 with TRBJ1-1, with a possible D match to TRBD1 (5 bases). The germline V and J ends were trimmed by 7 bases and 1 base, with 13 bases remaining between them. This CDR3 has 14 residues. The CDR3 protein is CASTWGWENTEAFY. The CDR3, as DNA: TGTGCCAGCACCTGGGGGTGGGAGAACACTGAAGCTTTCTAT.

The chain is built from TRBV29-1 and TRBJ1-2; D call uncertain. Trimming shortened V by 1 base and J by 2 bases, and 11 bases separated the two germline ends. The CDR3 is 14 amino acids. Germline CDR1 and CDR2: SQVTM and ANQGSEA. The CDR3 DNA follows: TGCAGCGTTGAAGTAGCCCGGGGAAACTATGGCTACACCTTC. The encoded protein is CSVEVARGNYGYTF.

The rearrangement links TRBV2 to TRBJ1-2, with TRBD1 matching 8 bases. The CDR3 contains 13 residues. The V gene end was trimmed by 9 bases and the J gene end by 7 bases; junction bases not matched to a gene: 10. The V gene's germline CDR1 is SNHLY and CDR2 FYNNEI. CDR3 DNA sequence: TGTGCCAGAGCCCAGGGGGCGTTTGGTGGCTACACCTTC. Protein sequence: CARAQGAFGGYTF.

This clonotype was recorded at least ten times. The CDR3 spells CASSQPDRVDEQFF. The CDR3 DNA is TGTGCCAGCAGCCAACCGGACAGGGTCGATGAGCAGTTCTTC. V and J are TRBV3-1 and TRBJ2-1, with TRBD1 matching over 8 bases. This CDR3 region has 14 residues. Germline CDR1 is LGHDT and CDR2 is YNNKEL (reference sequence). V lost 2 bases to trimming and J lost 8 bases; unmatched junction nucleotides: 5.

This clonotype was seen many times. The rearrangement joins TRBV7-2 to TRBJ1-3, with D maybe TRBD1 (6 bases). Trimming shortened V by 5 bases and J by 2 bases, and 10 bases separated the two germline ends. In germline, CDR1 is SGHTA, CDR2 FQGNSA. The CDR3 runs to 14 residues. The CDR3 reads CASSPDSAGNTIYF. The CDR3, as DNA: TGTGCCAGCAGCCCGGACAGTGCTGGAAACACCATATATTTT.

This chain links TRBV2 with TRBJ2-4; 7 bases line up with TRBD1. Germline CDR1 and CDR2: SNHLY and FYNNEI. Trimming removed 6 bases from V and 0 bases from J; junction bases left unmatched: 5. This CDR3 has 15 residues. The CDR3 protein is CASRDRNIAKNIQYF. The CDR3 DNA is TGTGCCAGCAGGGACAGGAATATAGCCAAAAACATTCAGTACTTC.

The V and J genes are TRBV12-3 or TRBV12-4 and TRBJ2-7; 10 bases line up with TRBD1. The CDR3 has 14 amino acids. After removal of 6 bases from V and 4 bases from J, the junction contained 6 bases not matched to a gene. Written as DNA, the CDR3 is TGTGCCAGCAGATATGACAGGGGGCGATACGAGCAGTACTTC. It codes for CASRYDRGRYEQYF.

The sample holds many counts of this clonotype. The V and J genes are TRBV7-8 and TRBJ2-3; 10 positions match TRBD2. V trimming: 5 bases; J trimming: 3 bases; junction bases outside the gene matches: 5. CDR1 SGHVS and CDR2 FQNEAQ come from the germline V gene. This CDR3 is 15 amino acids long. CDR3 residues: CASSQISGRTDTQYF. DNA for the CDR3: TGTGCCAGCAGCCAGATTAGCGGGAGGACAGATACGCAGTATTTT.

The V gene is TRBV30, the J gene TRBJ2-1, with D unresolved. Trimming cost V 0 bases and J 4 bases, with 10 bases left between them. This CDR3 region has 14 residues. Germline CDR1 and CDR2: GTSNPN and SVGIG (reference sequence). CDR3 nucleotide sequence: TGTGCCTGGAGTGTACTGGGCAGATACAATGAGCAGTTCTTC. As protein: CAWSVLGRYNEQFF.

This clonotype was seen at least ten times. This chain joins TRBV5-1 and TRBJ2-7, with 10 bases identical to TRBD2. The CDR3 has 15 residues. CDR1 is SGHRS, CDR2 YFSETQ, per germline. The V segment lost 1 base and the J segment 1 base; nucleotides outside the gene matches: 2. CDR3: CASSLKLAGSYEQYF. In DNA form, the CDR3 reads TGCGCCAGCAGCTTGAAACTAGCGGGATCCTACGAGCAGTACTTC.

This chain links TRBV29-1 with TRBJ1-1, with a weak D call TRBD1 (5 bases). V was cut by 4 bases and J by 0 bases, with 9 bases left in between. Per germline, CDR1 SQVTM and CDR2 ANQGSEA. The CDR3 has 13 amino acids. This CDR3 is CSVGEGLNTEAFF. The CDR3 bases are TGCAGCGTTGGGGAGGGGTTGAACACTGAAGCTTTCTTT.